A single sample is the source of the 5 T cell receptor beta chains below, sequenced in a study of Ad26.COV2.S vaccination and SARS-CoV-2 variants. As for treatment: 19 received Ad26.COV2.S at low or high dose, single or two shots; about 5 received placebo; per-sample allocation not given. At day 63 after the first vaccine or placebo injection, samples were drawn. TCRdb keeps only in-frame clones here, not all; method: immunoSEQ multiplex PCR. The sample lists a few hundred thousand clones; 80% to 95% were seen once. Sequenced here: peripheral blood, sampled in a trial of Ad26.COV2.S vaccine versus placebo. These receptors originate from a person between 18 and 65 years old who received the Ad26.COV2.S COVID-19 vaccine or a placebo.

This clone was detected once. CDR3 in amino acids: CASSLALGQTNYGYTF. The DNA for the CDR3 is TGTGCCAGCAGCTTAGCGCTTGGACAGACTAACTATGGCTACACCTTC. The rearrangement uses TRBV7-2 and TRBJ1-2; tentative D call: TRBD1 (6 bases). The germline V gene has CDR1 SGHTA and CDR2 FQGNSA. V lost 0 bases and J 0 bases, leaving 11 bases between the germline ends. The CDR3 sequence is 16 residues long.

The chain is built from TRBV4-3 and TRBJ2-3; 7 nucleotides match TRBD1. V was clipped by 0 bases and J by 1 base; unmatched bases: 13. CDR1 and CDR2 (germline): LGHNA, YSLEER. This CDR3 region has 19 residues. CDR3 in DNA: TGCGCCAGCAGCCAAGATTACAGGGGCGGACCTATACGCACAGATACGCAGTATTTT. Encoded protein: CASSQDYRGGPIRTDTQYF.

The CDR3 region has the DNA TGTGCCAGCAGCGTAGGTCCTAGCACGACAGATACGCAGTATTTT. Amino acids: CASSVGPSTTDTQYF. The chain has TRBV9 and TRBJ2-3, with a tentative D call TRBD2 (5 bases). Germline CDR1 reads SGDLS; CDR2 reads YYNGEE. V shed 0 bases and J shed 3 bases, with 11 bases lying between them. This CDR3 has 15 amino acids.

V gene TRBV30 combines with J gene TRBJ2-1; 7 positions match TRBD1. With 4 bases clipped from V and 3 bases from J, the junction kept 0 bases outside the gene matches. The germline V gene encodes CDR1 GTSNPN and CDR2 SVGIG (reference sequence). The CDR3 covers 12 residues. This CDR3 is CAWNRGYNEQFF. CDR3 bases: TGTGCCTGGAACAGGGGCTACAATGAGCAGTTCTTC.

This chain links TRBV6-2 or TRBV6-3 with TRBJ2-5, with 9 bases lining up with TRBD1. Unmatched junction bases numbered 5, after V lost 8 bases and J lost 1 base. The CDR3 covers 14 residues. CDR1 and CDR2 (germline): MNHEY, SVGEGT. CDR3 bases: TGTGCCAGCGGCCCGGACAGGGGCCAAGAGACCCAGTACTTC. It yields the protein CASGPDRGQETQYF.